The T cell receptor (beta chain) described here comes from a study of cytomegalovirus exposure and HLA in healthy donors (dated by TCRdb to 2017 to 2019). With regard to the full study: According to an earlier analysis of around 600 of the donors, about 179 million T cells yielded 100 million or so unique TCR beta sequences and roughly 280 Gb of sequence data. Class I and class II HLA loci were covered by the typing at four-digit resolution. To decide whether each TCR beta V gene segment behaved as functional or pseudogenic, an earlier analysis of several hundred of the donors relied on high-throughput TCR beta sequencing. Four to six DR-DQ haplotypes were handled as single units for association and clustering, since linkage in the cohort was strong. Of the 300 to 400 genotyped donors, 65% to 90% fell in the genetic ancestry cluster associated with self-reported Caucasian donors. An early release that covered 640 HLA-typed donors contained about 300 gigabases of sequencing data and 85 million to 100 million unique TCR sequences. The study used immunosequencing to profile the T cell repertoires of approximately 630 subjects and linked those repertoires to cytomegalovirus serostatus. Every repertoire in the discovery cohort had been generated on one and the same sequencing platform. Typing coverage varied by locus: roughly 620-630 donors for A, B, C, DRB1 and DQB1; under 550 for DQA1; more than 600 for DPA1; around 490 for DPB1. The study combined high-throughput TCR immunosequencing, statistical association of individual TCRs with disease status, and machine learning to predict cytomegalovirus infection status. To study patterns of TCR occurrence, a later analysis re-analyzed previously published TCR beta repertoires from 666 donors and added high-resolution HLA genotyping. Alongside the repertoire data, information on donor age, sex, ethnicity and CMV serostatus was compiled. Genome-wide SNP genotypes for about 60% of the 666 donors were used in a later genetic analysis, which treated that subset as a discovery cohort. Across 398 genotyped donors of the cohort, an average of about 240,000 unique TCR beta nucleotide sequences per donor were sequenced, and approximately 17% of those sequences were non-productive. Along with the approximately 670-subject first cohort, a separate validation cohort of over a hundred different subjects was used. The later analysis used no new phenotypic data to find candidate immune exposures, relying instead on TCR beta sequences and their occurrence across donors. The study was designed to test whether signatures of past pathogen exposure could be identified by cataloging public T cell receptors. Summary of the overall study and its limitations: Because counts were too low, seventeen rarely observed V segments, including chromosome 9 orphons, were excluded from the earlier analysis of around 590 of the donors. In a later genetic analysis, fewer N-insertions in productive TCRs were reported among donors in an Asian-associated ancestry cluster than the approximately 710-donor mean. A later analysis found that HLA-associated TCR beta chains were more clonally expanded and had lower generation probabilities than equally common non-associated chains. A further reported finding was that TCR beta sequences accurately predicted the HLA-A and HLA-B alleles for most subjects in the first cohort. In a later analysis, 15,000 to 20,000 TCR beta sequences were associated with specific HLA alleles at a false discovery rate of 0.05. The sequencing pipeline was judged likely to have produced a cluster of highly shared sequence variants as a technical artifact. Most TCR sequences were seen in very few donors, while some public TCRs were found in many individuals. Roughly uniform sequencing depth across donors was assumed in presence/absence analyses, although this assumption may not hold. Only TCR beta chains were sequenced in this cohort, and the absence of alpha or paired-chain data limited detectable features. Because some donors lacked HLA typing at each locus, the association tests relied only on the typed subset. Most CMV-associated TCR beta chains appeared to be HLA-restricted in a later analysis, and the HLA associations seemed to be driven largely by CMV exposure. Linkage disequilibrium might explain the correlated functional status among segregating V segments, but an unknown experimental factor could not be ruled out. According to a later analysis, TCR association rates differed among HLA loci, with DRB1 alleles showing the most associated TCRs and HLA-C alleles showing the fewest. In vitro tests confirmed that a few of the cytomegalovirus-associated TCR beta chains recognize cytomegalovirus antigens. An earlier analysis of approximately 500 of the donors showed that most TCR beta V segments appeared in productive rearrangements either about 87% or about 30% of the time, which broadly matched IMGT annotations. The 87-base-pair reads could not distinguish some IMGT-functional V segments, including TRBV6-2 and TRBV6-3, so those segments were excluded. CMV serostatus was the only immune exposure information available for the cohort. When HLA alleles, especially DR and DQ, strongly co-occurred, TCR associations were difficult to assign to individual alleles. A later genetic analysis associated a missense DCLRE1C variant with V-gene and J-gene trimming of TCR beta chains, and an independent cohort replicated the association. A later analysis reported that several top co-occurrence clusters appeared linked to parvovirus B19, influenza, CMV and Epstein-Barr virus. In both the original and validation cohorts, the classifier was reported to diagnose cytomegalovirus status with high specificity and sensitivity. It was suggested by the authors that the approach could potentially be generalized to other disease states and immunological phenotypes. In the study, 150 to 200 TCR beta chains were listed as associated with cytomegalovirus.

The germline V gene yields MGHRA for CDR1 and YSYEKL for CDR2. There are 15 amino acids in the CDR3, from cysteine to phenylalanine inclusive. Of the read, only the CDR3 DNA is kept; its 45 bases are in frame from base 1. Trimmed from V: 3 bases; trimmed from J: 7 bases; junction bases lacking a gene match: 7. In total, roughly 670 healthy bone marrow donors made up the cohort. At the time of sampling, all cohort members were nominally healthy, though unrecorded immune exposures were likely present. The donor was CMV seropositive and belonged to the group of 250 to 350 seropositive cohort members. Every donor gave a peripheral blood sample, and the peripheral blood mononuclear cells from that sample were used for TCR beta sequencing. Genomic DNA extraction from the blood cell samples was performed with the Qiagen DNeasy Blood Extraction Kit. On this clone itself: Which antigen it targets is not known. Base qualities are not provided; no much larger clone lies one nucleotide away.

The library was built by means of the immunoSEQ multiplex PCR assay. The multiplex PCR relied on a mix of 60 forward primers for TCR Vbeta segments and 13 reverse primers for TCR Jbeta segments. Amplification of the CDR3 region of rearranged TCR beta genes was performed with a multiplex PCR assay on genomic DNA. On the Illumina HiSeq System, the amplified TCR beta libraries were sequenced as 87-base-pair reads. The study's processing was this. Across the roughly 600 repertoires, a later analysis counted tens of millions of unique TCR beta chains, some 11 million of which were shared by at least two donors. A nearest-neighbor algorithm error-corrected the raw reads and collapsed the reads into unique sequences, merging closely related sequences to remove PCR and sequencing errors. To assign V, D and J gene segments, CDR3 sequences were aligned to IMGT reference sequences. For a sequence to be retained, a match of at least six nucleotides to both a V gene segment and a J gene segment was required. A rearrangement counted as productive if the CDR3 had no stop codons and remained in frame with V and J, and every other rearrangement counted as non-productive. CDR3 was defined according to IMGT convention as the region running from the second conserved V-encoded cysteine to the conserved J-encoded phenylalanine. In an earlier analysis of roughly 580 of the donors, sequences lacking an unambiguous match to a single V gene segment were excluded. An earlier analysis of about 590 of the donors classified V segments as functional when productive rearrangements were above 56.7% and as segregating when the standard deviation between donors was above 5%. A statistical classification framework was built to diagnose cytomegalovirus status from the catalog of TCR beta chain sequences. In a later analysis, TCR nucleotide sequences were compared against IMGT/GENE-DB human TR gene sequences so that V and J genes could be assigned. In a later analysis, CDR3 sequences and most-parsimonious VDJ recombination scenarios were assigned using the TCRdist pipeline. A later analysis defined each TCR beta chain by its CDR3 amino acid sequence plus V-gene family, and excluded reads lacking a unique V-gene family. In a later analysis, 450 to 600 highly shared, low-generation-probability nucleotide sequences were removed to address suspected cross-contamination and a sequencing artifact. For each public chain, a later analysis derived a clonal expansion index from normalized ranks of inferred template counts within each repertoire. A later analysis computed generation probabilities with a VDJ recombination model fitted to out-of-frame rearrangements, and checked the results against IGoR. In a later analysis, hypergeometric tests were used to score TCR-TCR, TCR-HLA and TCR-CMV co-occurrence, with a repertoire-size bias correction applied to TCR pairs. False discovery rates were estimated in a later analysis by permuting HLA or CMV assignments 20 times. In a later analysis, co-occurring TCRs were grouped with DBSCAN, and TCRdist sequence similarity was added when clustering was performed within HLA-allele-positive subsets. Repertoires with fewer than 30,000 or more than 120,000 public chains were left out of co-occurrence clustering, as were about five repertoires with anomalous nucleotide sharing. What TCRdb holds here is the immuneACCESS table cut down to in-frame rearrangements. Part of the clones is not present; checked against another copy, under half of the missing clones reflect an unresolved V gene, and the others are unexplained. V and J calls and clone size are copied from that table; D and trimming were computed from the DNA. This sample holds 100,000 or so clones; 76% were observed only once. Of the sample, roughly 5.4% is held by the ten largest clones.

The V and J genes are TRBV4-1 and TRBJ1-4, with 8 middle bases fitting TRBD1. This receptor was obtained from a man aged 30-40 years in good health and CMV-seropositive. Sequenced: PBMCs. The bases read TGCGCCAGCAGCCATCCACAGGGGGACGGTGAAAAACTGTTTTTT. It codes for CASSHPQGDGEKLFF.